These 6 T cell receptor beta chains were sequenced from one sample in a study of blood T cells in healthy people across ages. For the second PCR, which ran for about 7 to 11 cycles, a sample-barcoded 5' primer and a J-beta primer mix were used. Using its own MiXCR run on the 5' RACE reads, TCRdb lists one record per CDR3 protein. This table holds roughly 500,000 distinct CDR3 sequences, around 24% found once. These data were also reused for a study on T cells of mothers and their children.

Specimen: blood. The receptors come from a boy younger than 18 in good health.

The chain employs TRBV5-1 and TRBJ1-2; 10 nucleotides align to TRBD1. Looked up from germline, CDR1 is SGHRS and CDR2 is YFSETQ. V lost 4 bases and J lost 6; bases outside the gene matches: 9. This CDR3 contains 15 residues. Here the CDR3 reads CASSRSGTGENGYTF. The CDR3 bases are TGCGCCAGCAGCAGATCCGGGACAGGGGAGAATGGCTACACCTTC.

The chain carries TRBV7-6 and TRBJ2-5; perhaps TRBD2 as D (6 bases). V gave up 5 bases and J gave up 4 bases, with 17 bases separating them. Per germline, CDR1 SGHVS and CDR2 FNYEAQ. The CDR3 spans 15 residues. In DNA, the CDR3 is TGTGCCAGCAGCCCCTCGGGAGTACGGATAGAGACCCAGTACTTC. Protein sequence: CASSPSGVRIETQYF.

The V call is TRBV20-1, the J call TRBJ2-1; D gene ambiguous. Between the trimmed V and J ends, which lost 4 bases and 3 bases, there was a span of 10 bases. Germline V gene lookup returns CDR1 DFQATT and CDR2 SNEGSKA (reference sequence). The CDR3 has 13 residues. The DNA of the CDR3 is TGCAGTGCTATCCCCCCTGGCTACAATGAGCAGTTCTTC. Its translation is CSAIPPGYNEQFF.

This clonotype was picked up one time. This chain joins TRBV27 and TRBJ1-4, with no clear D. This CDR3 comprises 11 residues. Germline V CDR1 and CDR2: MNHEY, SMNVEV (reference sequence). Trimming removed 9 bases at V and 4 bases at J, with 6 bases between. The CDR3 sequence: CASKNNEKLFF. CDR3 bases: TGTGCCAGTAAAAATAATGAAAAACTGTTTTTT.

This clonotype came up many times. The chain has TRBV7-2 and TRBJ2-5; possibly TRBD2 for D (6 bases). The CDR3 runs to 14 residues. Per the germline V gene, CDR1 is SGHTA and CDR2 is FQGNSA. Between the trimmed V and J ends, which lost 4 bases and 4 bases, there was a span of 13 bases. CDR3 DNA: TGTGCCAGCAGCTCGCGGACCGGGGGAGAGACCCAGTACTTC. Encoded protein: CASSSRTGGETQYF.

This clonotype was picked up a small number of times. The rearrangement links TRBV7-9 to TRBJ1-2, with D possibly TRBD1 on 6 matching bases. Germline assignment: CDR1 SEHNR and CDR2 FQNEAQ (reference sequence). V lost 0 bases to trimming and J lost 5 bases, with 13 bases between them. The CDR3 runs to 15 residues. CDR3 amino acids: CASSLAGGGPYGYTF. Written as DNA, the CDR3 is TGTGCCAGCAGCTTAGCCGGGGGGGGGCCGTATGGCTACACCTTC.